This TCR beta chain was documented in a study of early T cells in non-severe SARS-CoV-2 infection. TCRdb analysed the 5' RACE reads with MiXCR anew, one entry per CDR3 protein. Of about 98,000 distinct CDR3 sequences listed, about an eighth are singletons. This clonotype was observed a few times. CDR3 length: 15 residues. Germline V CDR1 and CDR2: MNHNS, SASEGT. V lost 2 bases and J lost 2, with 10 bases in between. This sequence joins TRBV6-1 and TRBJ1-5; no definite D call. Input material: whole blood. The TCR was taken from an adult who was a healthcare worker with PCR-confirmed SARS-CoV-2 infection or an uninfected control (not recorded which). CDR3 region: CASSERGFGNQPQHF. In nucleotides, the CDR3 is TGTGCCAGCAGTGAACGAGGGTTTGGCAATCAGCCCCAGCATTTT.